This entry features one TCR beta chain sequence. Its specificity is not known. Donors had no recently reported acute infections or vaccinations and were HIV-negative. Across several immunoSEQ plates, the genomic DNA of each subset was split evenly. Only in-frame clones appear in the TCRdb table, and some are missing; sequencing was by immunoSEQ multiplex PCR. The data contain about 450,000 clones, 70% to 80% of them singletons. This sample was included in a study of shared clonotypes between healthy human individuals. Study conclusions and caveats: Depth of sequencing was expected to influence donor clonotype sharing.

The germline V gene has CDR1 MNHNY and CDR2 SVGAGI (reference sequence). Trimming cost V 6 bases and J 6 bases, with 12 bases left between them. The CDR3 consists of 14 residues. The V and J genes are TRBV6-6 and TRBJ1-6; D might be TRBD1 (5 bases). The material sequenced was PBMCs. The sequence came from a woman aged 40 to 49 in good health. Some clones in this sample may be carry-over from other donors' samples. The CDR3 region has the DNA TGTGCCAGCAGCGGGGGATCCGGTAATTCACCCCTCCACTTT. Amino acid sequence: CASSGGSGNSPLHF.